The clone carrying this T cell receptor (beta chain) came up a few times. The record originates from a study of blood T cell repertoires in COVID-19. Overall study context: Collection of acute and convalescent COVID-19 samples took place in the United States, Italy and Spain. Sources were T cells, B-cell-depleted T cells, or PBMCs; the material itself was cDNA or gDNA.

As processed by the authors: Estimated nucleated cell counts came from reference gene primer amplification. Only in-frame clones appear in the TCRdb table, and some are missing; sequencing was by immunoSEQ multiplex PCR. The V and J calls and clone size come from that table; D and trimming were worked out from the DNA. The sample consists of fewer than 120,000 clones, 65% to 80% of them appearing once. Losses at the gene ends were 6 bases for V and 2 bases for J; bases not matched to a gene: 10. Germline CDR1 and CDR2: MNHEY and SMNVEV (reference sequence). The length of the CDR3 is 15 residues. This sequence joins TRBV27 and TRBJ2-7; TRBD1 aligns across 7 bases. Material: peripheral blood. This TCR was recovered from a woman aged 60-70 years with acute or convalescent COVID-19. In nucleotides, the CDR3 is TGTGCCAGCAGAGCCGACAGGGCCTCACCCTACGAGCAGTACTTC. Translating it yields CASRADRASPYEQYF.